One sample yielded the 7 T cell receptor beta chains listed below, sequenced in a study of shared clonotypes between healthy human individuals (dated by TCRdb to 2020 to 2022). Receptor libraries were prepared by the immunoSEQ multiplex PCR assay. TCRdb provides this immuneACCESS table in a form limited to in-frame rearrangements. Some clones are lacking; in checked studies, under half of them reflect an unresolved V gene, and why the rest are absent is not known. This sample comprises approximately 440,000 clones, roughly 80% of them detected only once. More than 10% of the sample lies in the top ten. Sequenced: PBMCs. Every receptor here comes from a woman in her thirties or forties in good health. Some clones in this sample may be carry-over from other donors' samples.

The J gene is TRBJ2-1, the V gene TRBV28; 8 nucleotides align to TRBD2. CDR3 length equals 13 residues. Trimming cost V 4 bases and J 9 bases; bases outside gene matches: 5. The V gene's germline CDR1 is MDHEN and CDR2 SYDVKM. CDR3 loop: CASSWLAGGEQFF. The CDR3 DNA reads as TGTGCCAGCAGTTGGCTAGCGGGCGGTGAGCAGTTCTTC.

J is TRBJ2-5 and V is TRBV15; D possibly uses TRBD1 or TRBD2 (5 bases each). With 0 bases removed from V and 5 bases from J, the gap between germline ends came to 19 bases. The CDR3 totals 17 residues. CDR1 LNHNV and CDR2 YYDKDF come from the germline V gene (reference sequence). CDR3 sequence (DNA): TGTGCCACCAGCAGAGATCAGTGGGGGAGACAGTCCGAGACCCAGTACTTC. Its protein is CATSRDQWGRQSETQYF.

The chain couples TRBV10-2 to TRBJ2-1; no reliable D call. The CDR3 spans 15 residues. Trimming removed 3 bases from V and 0 bases from J, with 9 bases in between. CDR1 and CDR2 (germline): WSHSY, SAAADI. CDR3 nucleotide sequence: TGCGCCAGCAGTGAAGACTTGAGCTCCTACAATGAGCAGTTCTTC. Translated: CASSEDLSSYNEQFF.

This clone was picked up a small number of times. This chain uses TRBV5-5 with TRBJ2-1, with D unclear. This CDR3 spans 15 amino acids. Trimming took off 2 bases at V and 5 bases at J, with 14 bases between the two ends. Germline loops: CDR1 SGHKS, CDR2 YYEKEE (reference sequence). CDR3 nucleotides: TGTGCCAGCAGCTTTCGTGGCCAGAAGAACAATGAGCAGTTCTTC. It specifies CASSFRGQKNNEQFF.

The V and J genes are TRBV6-6 and TRBJ1-2; 7 bases fit TRBD1. Germline trimming cut 5 bases from V and 4 bases from J; bases unmatched to any gene: 10. From germline, CDR1 is MNHNY and CDR2 SVGAGI (reference sequence). CDR3 size: 15 residues. CDR3 coding DNA: TGTGCCAGCAGTCCCCGGGGTCGGGACAGCTATGGCTACACCTTC. Translation: CASSPRGRDSYGYTF.

The table lists this clone with a few counts. This rearrangement joins TRBV14 to TRBJ1-2, with 8 bases that match TRBD1. With 4 bases clipped from V and 4 bases from J, the junction kept 5 bases outside the gene matches. CDR1 SGHDN and CDR2 FVKESK come from the germline V gene. CDR3 length: 14 residues. CDR3 nucleotides: TGTGCCAGCAGCCCCCGGGACAGGATCTATGGCTACACCTTC. Amino acid sequence: CASSPRDRIYGYTF.

With regard to this clone: Other DNA sequences from this sample encode an identical CDR3 as well. This sequence joins TRBV5-1 and TRBJ2-6, with D perhaps matching TRBD2 (5 bases). Trimming shortened V by 0 bases and J by 1 base, and 5 bases separated the two germline ends. Germline lookup yields CDR1 SGHRS and CDR2 YFSETQ. The length of the CDR3 is 15 residues. For the CDR3, the DNA is TGCGCCAGCAGCTTGGGCGGGTCTGGGGCCAACGTCCTGACTTTC. It codes for CASSLGGSGANVLTF.